This TCR beta chain was profiled in a study of cytomegalovirus exposure and HLA in healthy donors. Study-level points and caveats: The study listed around 150 cytomegalovirus-associated TCR beta chains.

A multiplex PCR was run with 60 Vbeta primers and 13 Jbeta primers. The assay was immunoSEQ multiplex PCR, and TCRdb's table has in-frame clones only and misses some. Among a few hundred thousand clones listed, 70% to 90% were seen once. Germline assignment: CDR1 MNHEY and CDR2 SMNVEV (reference sequence). V shed 6 bases and J shed 2 bases, with 8 bases lying between them. The CDR3 spans 12 residues. A note on this clone: Antigen: not known.

The origin of this receptor is a man aged 25-45 years in good health and CMV-seronegative. The specimen sequenced was PBMCs. The chain links TRBV27 to TRBJ2-7, with D perhaps matching TRBD2 (5 bases). The CDR3 protein is CASRGGPYEQYF. The DNA of the CDR3 is TGTGCCAGCAGAGGAGGTCCCTACGAGCAGTACTTC.